This section outlines one T cell receptor (beta chain) sequence together with its context. TCR beta from blood CD8+ and CD4+ T cells was sequenced. The control participants were healthy donors, and these controls were matched with respect to both age and sex. TEMRA cells were FACS-enriched, with CD8+ and CD4+ T cells isolated negatively. The CDR3 has 15 amino acids. Losses at the gene ends were 5 bases for V and 4 bases for J; bases not matched to a gene: 6. The V gene's germline CDR1 is SGHTA and CDR2 FQGNSA. These data come from a study of CD8 T cells in Susac syndrome. Random hexamers served to reverse transcribe roughly 0.45 to 1 ug RNA. TCRdb used MiXCR to reprocess the immunoSEQ multiplex PCR reads, holding one entry per CDR3 protein. This table has roughly 120,000 distinct CDR3 sequences, 90% to 95% appearing once.

The material sequenced was CD4+ T cells from PBMCs. This TCR was recovered from a human donor in good health. V is TRBV7-2 and J is TRBJ2-4, with TRBD2 matching 9 bases. The CDR3 bases are TGTGCCAGCAGCCAGACCGCGGGGGGGAAAAACATTCAGTACTTC. It is translated as CASSQTAGGKNIQYF.